The 8 T cell receptor beta chains presented below share a single source sample, sequenced in a study of T cell responses to AZD1222 COVID-19 vaccine. The data were produced by immunoSEQ multiplex PCR, yet TCRdb's version contains in-frame clones alone and is incomplete. The sample holds 110,000 to 150,000 clones; about 91% are singletons and the top ten take 4% to 5%. The sequencing used peripheral blood, collected on day 0 of AZD1222 vaccination. The receptors shown here come from an adult in good health.

This chain connects TRBV5-6 to TRBJ2-3, with 8 bases identical to TRBD1. This CDR3 is 16 amino acids long. Germline CDR1 SGHDT, CDR2 YYEEEE. V dropped 4 bases and J dropped 7; count of bases not matched to a gene: 14. The CDR3, as DNA: TGTGCCAGCAGCGGGGGAGGACAGGGTTTACCCTATACGCAGTATTTT. This gives the protein CASSGGGQGLPYTQYF.

The chain combines TRBV3-1 (or the pseudogene TRBV3-2) with TRBJ1-3; 8 nucleotides line up with TRBD1. The germline CDR1 and CDR2 sequences are LGHDT and YNNKEL (reference sequence). The CDR3 runs 18 residues. The junction had 11 bases not matched to a gene; V was cut back by 3 bases and J by 1 base. CDR3 in amino acids: CASSHDRGSRKSGNTIYF. The CDR3 bases are TGTGCCAGCAGCCATGACAGGGGTTCACGGAAGTCTGGAAACACCATATATTTT.

V gene TRBV19 combines with J gene TRBJ2-5; the D is unclear. The CDR3 contains 17 residues. Trimming left V 3 bases short and J 0 bases short, with 17 bases between. The germline gives CDR1 LNHDA, CDR2 SQIVND (reference sequence). DNA for the CDR3: TGTGCCAGTAGTATCCCACGAGAAGGCTCGTACCAAGAGACCCAGTACTTC. Protein sequence: CASSIPREGSYQETQYF. Drawing the rest from reference TRBV19 and TRBJ2-5, the complete variable domain is DGGITQSPKYLFRKEGQNVTLSCEQNLNHDAMYWYRQDPGQGLRLIYYSQIVNDFQKGDIAEGYSVSREKKESFPLTVTSAQKNPTAFYLCASSIPREGSYQETQYFGPGTRLLVL.

CDR3 amino acids: CASSFPENTEAFF. The CDR3 DNA follows: TGTGCCAGCAGTTTCCCGGAGAACACTGAAGCTTTCTTT. The chain uses TRBV28 and TRBJ1-1; D unresolved. The CDR3 covers 13 residues. CDR1 and CDR2 from the germline V gene are MDHEN and SYDVKM. V was cut by 3 bases and J by 1 base, with 6 bases left in between.

The J gene is TRBJ2-6, the V gene TRBV6-2 or TRBV6-3, with D perhaps matching TRBD1 (5 bases). CDR1 and CDR2 from the germline V gene are MNHEY and SVGEGT. The ends were cut back, 5 bases at V and 7 bases at J, with 9 bases in the middle. This CDR3 is 13 amino acids long. Written as DNA, the CDR3 is TGTGCCAGCAGTAGGACAATTGCCAACGTCCTGACTTTC. Translation: CASSRTIANVLTF.

The J gene is TRBJ1-1, the V gene TRBV5-6; 10 bases line up with TRBD1. In germline, CDR1 is SGHDT, CDR2 YYEEEE. Unmatched junction bases numbered 9, after V lost 4 bases and J lost 6 bases. The CDR3 extends over 15 amino acids. CDR3 sequence (DNA): TGTGCCAGCAGCCTCCTGGGACAGGGGAGTTCTGAAGCTTTCTTT. Its translation is CASSLLGQGSSEAFF.

The chain recombines TRBV19 with TRBJ2-7; possibly TRBD1 or TRBD2 for D (5 bases each). The CDR3 is 15 amino acids. Trimming left V 4 bases short and J 0 bases short, with 13 bases between. Germline CDR1 LNHDA, CDR2 SQIVND (reference sequence). CDR3 bases: TGTGCCAGTAGTACCGGGACGACCAGCTCCTACGAGCAGTACTTC. It yields the protein CASSTGTTSSYEQYF. Using reference TRBV19 and TRBJ2-7 for the parts outside the CDR3, the full variable domain is DGGITQSPKYLFRKEGQNVTLSCEQNLNHDAMYWYRQDPGQGLRLIYYSQIVNDFQKGDIAEGYSVSREKKESFPLTVTSAQKNPTAFYLCASSTGTTSSYEQYFGPGTRLTVT.

The chain combines TRBV27 with TRBJ1-5, with D unresolved. The CDR3 totals 13 residues. Germline V gives CDR1 MNHEY, CDR2 SMNVEV (reference sequence). V was trimmed by 4 bases and J by 4 bases, leaving 8 bases between them. The CDR3 nucleotides read TGTGCCAGCAGTTACGGATTGAATCAGCCCCAGCATTTT. This sequence encodes CASSYGLNQPQHF.